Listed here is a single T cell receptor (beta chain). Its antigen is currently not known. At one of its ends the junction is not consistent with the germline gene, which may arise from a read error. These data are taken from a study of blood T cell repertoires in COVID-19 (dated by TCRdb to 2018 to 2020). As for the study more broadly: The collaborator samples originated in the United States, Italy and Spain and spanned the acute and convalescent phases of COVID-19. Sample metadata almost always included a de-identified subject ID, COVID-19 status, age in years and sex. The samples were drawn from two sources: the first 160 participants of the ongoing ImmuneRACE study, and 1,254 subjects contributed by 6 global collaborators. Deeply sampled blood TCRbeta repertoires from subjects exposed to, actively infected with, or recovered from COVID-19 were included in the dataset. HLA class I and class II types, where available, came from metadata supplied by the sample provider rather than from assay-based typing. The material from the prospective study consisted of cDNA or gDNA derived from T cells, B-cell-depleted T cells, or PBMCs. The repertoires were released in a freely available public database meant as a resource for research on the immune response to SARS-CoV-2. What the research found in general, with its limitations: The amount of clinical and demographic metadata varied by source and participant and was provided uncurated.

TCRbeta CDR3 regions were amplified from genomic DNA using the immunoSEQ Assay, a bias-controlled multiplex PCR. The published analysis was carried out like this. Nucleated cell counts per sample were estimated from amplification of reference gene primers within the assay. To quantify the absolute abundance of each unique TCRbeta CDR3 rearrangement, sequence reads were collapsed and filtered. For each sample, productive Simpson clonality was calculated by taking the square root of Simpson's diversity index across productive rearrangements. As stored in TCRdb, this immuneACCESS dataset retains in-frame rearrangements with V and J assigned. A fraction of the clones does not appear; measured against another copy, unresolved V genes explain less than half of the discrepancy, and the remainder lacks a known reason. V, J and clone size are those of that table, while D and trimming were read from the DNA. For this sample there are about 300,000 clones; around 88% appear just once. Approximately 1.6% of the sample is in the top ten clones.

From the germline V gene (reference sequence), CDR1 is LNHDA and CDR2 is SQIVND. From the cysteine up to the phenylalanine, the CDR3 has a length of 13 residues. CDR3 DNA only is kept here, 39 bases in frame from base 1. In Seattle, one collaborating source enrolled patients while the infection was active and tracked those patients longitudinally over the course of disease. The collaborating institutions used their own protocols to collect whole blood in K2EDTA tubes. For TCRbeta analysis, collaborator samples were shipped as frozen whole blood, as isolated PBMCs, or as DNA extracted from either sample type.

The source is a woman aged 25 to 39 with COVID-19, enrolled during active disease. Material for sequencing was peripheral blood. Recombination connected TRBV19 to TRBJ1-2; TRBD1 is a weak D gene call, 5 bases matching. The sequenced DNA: TGTGCAAGTACCGACAGTTACAGCTATGGCTACACCTTC. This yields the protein CASTDSYSYGYTF. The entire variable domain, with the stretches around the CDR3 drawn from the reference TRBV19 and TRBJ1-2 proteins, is DGGITQSPKYLFRKEGQNVTLSCEQNLNHDAMYWYRQDPGQGLRLIYYSQIVNDFQKGDIAEGYSVSREKKESFPLTVTSAQKNPTAFYLCASTDSYSYGYTFGSGTRLTVV.